This T cell receptor beta chain comes out of a study of OX40 agonist ivuxolimab in advanced cancers. Measured with immunoSEQ multiplex PCR; TCRdb has only the in-frame clones, and not every one. The sample lists 57,000 or so clones; about 83% were seen once. This CDR3 region has 13 residues. Between the trimmed V and J ends, which lost 2 bases and 2 bases, there was a span of 5 bases. Germline CDR1 SGHTA, CDR2 FQGTGA. The J gene is TRBJ2-3, the V gene TRBV7-3; no clear D. The sequence was collected from an adult with an advanced solid tumor such as melanoma, head and neck, liver or kidney cancer. The sequencing here drew on CD4+ or CD8+ T cells sorted from blood, taken in a trial of the OX40 agonist ivuxolimab. This CDR3 is CASSLATTDTQYF. The DNA of the CDR3 is TGTGCCAGCAGCTTAGCTACCACAGATACGCAGTATTTT.